This entry lists 31 T cell receptor beta chains sequenced from one sample in a study of T cell responses to AZD1222 COVID-19 vaccine (dated by TCRdb to the early 2020s). The time point tag for this specimen amounts to: baseline before first vaccination. The library came from the immunoSEQ multiplex PCR assay. TCRdb obtained this table from immuneACCESS and retained in-frame rearrangements with V and J assigned. These tables miss some clones; where compared with another copy, unresolved V genes account for less than half of the shortfall, and the remainder is unexplained. The sample table shows 60,000 to 65,000 clones, and approximately 83% are seen once. The top ten clones comprise 11% to 15% of the sample. The starting material was peripheral blood, obtained on day 0 of AZD1222 vaccination. The receptor set was obtained from an adult in good health.

The chain carries TRBV5-6 and TRBJ1-2; 7 bases are shared with TRBD1. The CDR3 runs 15 residues. Germline V CDR1 and CDR2: SGHDT, YYEEEE. V was pared by 0 bases and J by 4 bases, with 6 bases of the junction left unmatched. This CDR3 is CASSLGRQGLYGYTF. DNA of the CDR3: TGTGCCAGCAGCTTGGGCCGACAGGGACTCTATGGCTACACCTTC.

Concerning this clone: A junction boundary mismatches the germline segment, possibly from a read error. The chain couples TRBV7-2 to TRBJ1-2, with D hard to call. Germline assignment: CDR1 SGHTA and CDR2 FQGNSA. The CDR3 has 13 residues. This CDR3 is CASSLELAEQKKF. The CDR3 DNA follows: TGTGCCAGCAGCTTAGAGTTGGCAGAGCAGAAGAAGTTC.

The V gene is TRBV15, the J gene TRBJ1-3, with D maybe TRBD1 (5 bases). This CDR3 region has 16 residues. Per the germline V gene, CDR1 is LNHNV and CDR2 is YYDKDF (reference sequence). V lost 0 bases, J lost 1 base, and 10 bases lay in between. The CDR3 spells CATSRDLGVSGNTIYF. The CDR3 DNA reads TGTGCCACCAGCAGAGATCTAGGGGTGTCTGGAAACACCATATATTTT.

V gene TRBV5-8 combines with J gene TRBJ2-7, with 9 bases identical to TRBD2. With 4 bases clipped from V and 5 bases from J, the junction kept 7 bases outside the gene matches. Germline V gene sequence: CDR1 SGHTS, CDR2 YDEGEE. This CDR3 comprises 14 residues. The CDR3 spells CASSPAGGPHEQYF. In DNA form, the CDR3 reads TGTGCCAGCAGCCCTGCGGGGGGGCCCCACGAGCAGTACTTC. Full variable domain (rest looked up from reference TRBV5-8 and TRBJ2-7): EAGVTQSPTHLIKTRGQQATLRCSPISGHTSVYWYQQALGLGLQFLLWYDEGEERNRGNFPPRFSGRQFPNYSSELNVNALELEDSALYLCASSPAGGPHEQYFGPGTRLTVT.

This clone occurred a few times. The V gene is TRBV6-2 or TRBV6-3, the J gene TRBJ2-7; 10 bases are shared with TRBD1. CDR1 and CDR2 from the germline V gene are MNHEY and SVGEGT. With 5 bases clipped from V and 4 bases from J, the junction kept 5 bases outside the gene matches. The CDR3 consists of 14 residues. The CDR3 protein is CASSLTGGRYEQYF. The CDR3 coding sequence is TGTGCCAGCAGTCTGACAGGGGGCAGGTACGAGCAGTACTTC.

The CDR3 nucleotides read TGTGCCTGGAGTGTATCAGACGGGGGGACCCAGTACTTC. Its translation is CAWSVSDGGTQYF. The V gene is TRBV30, the J gene TRBJ2-5, with a weak D call TRBD2 (6 bases). V was shortened by 0 bases and J by 7 bases, with 12 bases between the two germline ends. The CDR3 runs to 13 residues. From germline, CDR1 is GTSNPN and CDR2 SVGIG (reference sequence). The complete variable domain, with remaining parts taken from reference TRBV30 and TRBJ2-5, reads SQTIHQWPATLVQPVGSPLSLECTVEGTSNPNLYWYRQAAGRGLQLLFYSVGIGQISSEVPQNLSASRPQDRQFILSSKKLLLSDSGFYLCAWSVSDGGTQYFGPGTRLLVL.

This clone was picked up one time. This chain uses TRBV18 with TRBJ1-2; the match to TRBD1 covers 9 bases. This CDR3 region has 13 residues. The V gene end was trimmed by 3 bases and the J gene end by 8 bases; junction bases not matched to a gene: 4. CDR1 is KGHSH, CDR2 LQKENI, per germline. As DNA, the CDR3 is TGTGCCAGCTCACCGGGGACAGGGTACGGCTACACCTTC. Its translation is CASSPGTGYGYTF.

The chain is built from TRBV7-9 and TRBJ1-2; D uncertain. This CDR3 is 11 amino acids long. The V and J ends lost 1 base and 9 bases respectively, with 6 bases between them. In germline, CDR1 is SEHNR, CDR2 FQNEAQ (reference sequence). Written as DNA, the CDR3 is TGTGCCAGCAGCTTAGGGCTCCGCTACACCTTC. Protein: CASSLGLRYTF.

The chain employs TRBV30 and TRBJ1-1, with D hard to call. The CDR3 is 14 amino acids. V was cut by 0 bases and J by 1 base, with 9 bases left in between. Per the germline V gene, CDR1 is GTSNPN and CDR2 is SVGIG (reference sequence). The CDR3 nucleotides are TGTGCCTGGAGTGTAATCAGCCCGAACACTGAAGCTTTCTTT. Translating it yields CAWSVISPNTEAFF. Using reference TRBV30 and TRBJ1-1 for the parts outside the CDR3, the full variable domain is SQTIHQWPATLVQPVGSPLSLECTVEGTSNPNLYWYRQAAGRGLQLLFYSVGIGQISSEVPQNLSASRPQDRQFILSSKKLLLSDSGFYLCAWSVISPNTEAFFGQGTRLTVV.

This chain links TRBV7-9 with TRBJ1-6; D remains ambiguous. Germline V CDR1 and CDR2: SEHNR, FQNEAQ (reference sequence). The CDR3 is 14 residues long. The V and J ends lost 3 bases and 9 bases respectively, with 12 bases between them. The CDR3 DNA reads TGTGCCAGCAGCTTGCCCGGCGCGAGTTCACCCCTCCACTTT. Translated, it gives CASSLPGASSPLHF.

The genes are TRBV7-2 and TRBJ2-3, with D maybe TRBD2 (6 bases). The CDR3 loop spans 15 amino acids. The germline V gene encodes CDR1 SGHTA and CDR2 FQGNSA. Trimming removed 2 bases from V and 3 bases from J, with 12 bases in between. The CDR3 spells CASSLWAGTTDTQYF. The CDR3 DNA reads TGTGCCAGCAGCTTATGGGCGGGGACTACAGATACGCAGTATTTT.

V is TRBV5-1 and J is TRBJ2-1; tentatively, D is TRBD1 (6 bases). Between the trimmed V and J ends, which lost 4 bases and 7 bases, there was a span of 9 bases. CDR1 SGHRS and CDR2 YFSETQ come from the germline V gene. CDR3 size: 12 residues. CDR3 amino acids: CASSATGNEQFF. The CDR3, as DNA: TGCGCCAGCAGCGCTACAGGGAATGAGCAGTTCTTC.

The CDR3 coding sequence is TGTGCCACCGAAGACAGGGGGGGTCAGCCCCAGCATTTT. The encoded protein is CATEDRGGQPQHF. The chain has TRBV19 and TRBJ1-5; 9 bases agree with TRBD1. This CDR3 has 13 amino acids. J lost 6 bases, V lost 10 bases, and 7 bases had no gene match. Germline lookup yields CDR1 LNHDA and CDR2 SQIVND (reference sequence).

The gene calls are TRBV19 and TRBJ2-7, with 10 nucleotides matching TRBD1. The V gene's germline CDR1 is LNHDA and CDR2 SQIVND (reference sequence). CDR3 length equals 14 residues. V gave up 4 bases and J gave up 3 bases; unmatched junction bases: 3. CDR3 protein: CASSRWTGGYEQYF. The DNA for the CDR3 is TGTGCCAGTAGTAGGTGGACAGGGGGCTACGAGCAGTACTTC.

The chain carries TRBV7-8 and TRBJ1-2; maybe TRBD1 (5 bases). The CDR3 contains 15 residues. V lost 4 bases to trimming and J lost 4 bases, with 16 bases between them. CDR1 and CDR2 from the germline V gene are SGHVS and FQNEAQ. The CDR3 region is CASSSIRVQGYGYTF. The CDR3 region has the DNA TGTGCCAGCAGCTCAATTCGGGTGCAGGGCTATGGCTACACCTTC.

The chain combines TRBV7-9 with TRBJ1-2; weak D call: TRBD1 (6 bases). The germline V and J ends were trimmed by 4 bases and 8 bases, with 14 bases remaining between them. CDR1 is SEHNR, CDR2 FQNEAQ, per germline (reference sequence). This CDR3 contains 13 residues. The CDR3 coding sequence is TGTGCCAGCAGCTATCAAGGGGGGCCGGGCTACACCTTC. This sequence encodes CASSYQGGPGYTF. The variable domain in full, completed from reference TRBV7-9 and TRBJ1-2, reads DTGVSQNPRHKITKRGQNVTFRCDPISEHNRLYWYRQTLGQGPEFLTYFQNEAQLEKSRLLSDRFSAERPKGSFSTLEIQRTEQGDSAMYLCASSYQGGPGYTFGSGTRLTVV.

The chain combines TRBV3-1 (or the pseudogene TRBV3-2) with TRBJ1-1; the D is unclear. The CDR3 is made up of 11 amino acids. Trimming removed 8 bases from V and 1 base from J, with 5 bases in between. Germline assignment: CDR1 LGHDT and CDR2 YNNKEL (reference sequence). The CDR3 nucleotides are TGTGCCAGCCAGCGGAACACTGAAGCTTTCTTT. Translation: CASQRNTEAFF.

The CDR3 loop reads CASTSLWGSGDSDEKLFF. Written as DNA, the CDR3 is TGTGCCAGTACCTCATTGTGGGGGTCTGGGGACAGCGATGAAAAACTGTTTTTT. The chain employs TRBV19 and TRBJ1-4; 7 bases are shared with TRBD1. CDR1 is LNHDA, CDR2 SQIVND, per germline (reference sequence). V gave up 7 bases and J gave up 6 bases; unmatched junction bases: 20. This CDR3 contains 18 residues.

The rearrangement links TRBV27 to TRBJ2-1, with D possibly being TRBD1 or TRBD2 (5 bases each). Trimming cost V 5 bases and J 4 bases, with 12 bases left between them. This CDR3 has 14 residues. The germline V gene has CDR1 MNHEY and CDR2 SMNVEV (reference sequence). The CDR3 sequence is CASSRPGAYNEQFF. As DNA, the CDR3 is TGTGCCAGCAGTCGACCCGGGGCTTACAATGAGCAGTTCTTC.

The V call is TRBV5-1, the J call TRBJ1-6; no clear D. The germline V and J ends were trimmed by 0 bases and 7 bases, with 14 bases remaining between them. The CDR3 is 16 amino acids. From germline, CDR1 is SGHRS and CDR2 YFSETQ. The CDR3 reads CASSLAGRTVNSPLHF. The DNA of the CDR3 is TGCGCCAGCAGCTTGGCCGGGAGAACCGTGAATTCACCCCTCCACTTT.

For this clone: Other DNA sequences in this specimen translate into the identical CDR3. Here the CDR3 reads CASSPLVGTEAFF. Written as DNA, the CDR3 is TGTGCCAGCAGTCCCCTGGTGGGCACTGAAGCTTTCTTT. The chain recombines TRBV27 with TRBJ1-1; D is undetermined. Germline V CDR1 and CDR2: MNHEY, SMNVEV (reference sequence). The germline V and J ends were trimmed by 5 bases and 4 bases, with 11 bases remaining between them. The CDR3 totals 13 residues.

V usage is TRBV19 and J usage is TRBJ1-1, with 7 nucleotides matching TRBD1. CDR3 length: 14 amino acids. Germline V lookup: CDR1 LNHDA, CDR2 SQIVND (reference sequence). With V trimmed by 6 bases and J by 0 bases, 4 bases remained unmatched. The CDR3 nucleotides are TGTGCCAGTAGGCTGACAGGGATGAACACTGAAGCTTTCTTT. Protein: CASRLTGMNTEAFF. The full variable domain, in which reference TRBV19 and TRBJ1-1 provide the parts outside the CDR3, is DGGITQSPKYLFRKEGQNVTLSCEQNLNHDAMYWYRQDPGQGLRLIYYSQIVNDFQKGDIAEGYSVSREKKESFPLTVTSAQKNPTAFYLCASRLTGMNTEAFFGQGTRLTVV.

This clone turned up a few times. The genes are TRBV7-9 and TRBJ2-2; D is possibly TRBD1 or TRBD2 (6 bases each). The length of the CDR3 is 18 residues. Germline lookup yields CDR1 SEHNR and CDR2 FQNEAQ (reference sequence). V lost 2 bases to trimming and J lost 3 bases, with 19 bases between them. The CDR3 nucleotides read TGTGCCAGCAGCTTACCCGACCGGGGGCGCGGATACACCGGGGAGCTGTTTTTT. Its protein product is CASSLPDRGRGYTGELFF.

A remark on this clone: Compared with germline, one end of the junction differs, possibly owing to a read error. The chain is built from TRBV5-6 and TRBJ2-7; tentatively, D is TRBD1 or TRBD2 (6 bases each). Germline V CDR1 and CDR2: SGHDT, YYEEEE. The CDR3 runs to 15 residues. This chain's CDR3 is CASSLDTGAHYEQYF. The CDR3 DNA follows: TGTGCCAGCAGTTTGGACACGGGGGCACACTACGAGCAGTACTTC.

The V call is TRBV6-2 or TRBV6-3, the J call TRBJ1-6; tentatively, D is TRBD1 (6 bases). The CDR3 contains 16 residues. V was cut by 1 base and J by 3 bases, with 10 bases left in between. Germline V gene lookup returns CDR1 MNHEY and CDR2 SVGEGT. Here the CDR3 DNA reads TGTGCCAGCAGTTACTTGGGGGCCTTCTATAATTCACCCCTCCACTTT. Translating it yields CASSYLGAFYNSPLHF.

The table lists this clone with a few counts. V and J are TRBV7-9 and TRBJ1-2; maybe TRBD1 (5 bases). Deletions cut 7 bases from V and 4 bases from J, with 19 bases between. The CDR3 is 15 residues long. Germline V gives CDR1 SEHNR, CDR2 FQNEAQ (reference sequence). The CDR3 loop is CASTGGSGSFYGYTF. DNA for the CDR3: TGTGCCAGCACCGGGGGGTCAGGGTCTTTCTATGGCTACACCTTC. The complete variable domain, with remaining parts taken from reference TRBV7-9 and TRBJ1-2, reads DTGVSQNPRHKITKRGQNVTFRCDPISEHNRLYWYRQTLGQGPEFLTYFQNEAQLEKSRLLSDRFSAERPKGSFSTLEIQRTEQGDSAMYLCASTGGSGSFYGYTFGSGTRLTVV.

This clone was found once. The chain carries TRBV6-5 and TRBJ1-5; D ambiguous. The CDR3 has 13 amino acids. Germline V lookup: CDR1 MNHEY, CDR2 SVGAGI. V lost 8 bases, J lost 3 bases, and 11 bases lay in between. The CDR3 loop is CASEAQFNQPQHF. The CDR3 bases are TGTGCCAGCGAGGCGCAGTTCAATCAGCCCCAGCATTTT.

This chain connects TRBV14 to TRBJ1-2; D unclear. The CDR3 has 14 amino acids. Germline CDR1 and CDR2: SGHDN and FVKESK. Between the trimmed V and J ends, which lost 2 bases and 4 bases, there was a span of 11 bases. The CDR3 loop reads CASSQLTGPYGYTF. CDR3 bases: TGTGCCAGCAGCCAACTAACCGGGCCCTATGGCTACACCTTC.

The chain links TRBV11-2 to TRBJ2-7; D is uncertain. The CDR3 spans 15 residues. Looked up from germline, CDR1 is SGHAT and CDR2 is FQNNGV. Trimming cost V 1 base and J 0 bases, with 10 bases left between them. CDR3 nucleotide sequence: TGTGCCAGCAGCTTAGGCTACCGATCCTCCTACGAGCAGTACTTC. Its translation is CASSLGYRSSYEQYF. Looking up the rest from reference TRBV11-2 and TRBJ2-7 gives the full variable domain: EAGVAQSPRYKIIEKRQSVAFWCNPISGHATLYWYQQILGQGPKLLIQFQNNGVVDDSQLPKDRFSAERLKGVDSTLKIQPAKLEDSAVYLCASSLGYRSSYEQYFGPGTRLTVT.

The V gene is TRBV7-9, the J gene TRBJ2-5; D gene ambiguous. V gave up 5 bases and J gave up 3 bases, with 13 bases separating them. The germline V gene encodes CDR1 SEHNR and CDR2 FQNEAQ (reference sequence). CDR3 length: 14 amino acids. In nucleotides, the CDR3 is TGTGCCAGCAGCCCCCCTGTATACGAAGAGACCCAGTACTTC. It codes for CASSPPVYEETQYF. The entire variable domain, with the rest obtained from reference TRBV7-9 and TRBJ2-5, is as follows: DTGVSQNPRHKITKRGQNVTFRCDPISEHNRLYWYRQTLGQGPEFLTYFQNEAQLEKSRLLSDRFSAERPKGSFSTLEIQRTEQGDSAMYLCASSPPVYEETQYFGPGTRLLVL.

The chain carries TRBV11-2 and TRBJ1-2; D is ambiguous. V lost 8 bases and J lost 9, with 16 bases in between. The CDR3 length is 12 residues. Germline CDR1 and CDR2: SGHAT and FQNNGV. CDR3 in amino acids: CASGLNARSYTF. The CDR3 DNA reads as TGTGCCAGCGGGTTGAACGCAAGGAGCTACACCTTC.